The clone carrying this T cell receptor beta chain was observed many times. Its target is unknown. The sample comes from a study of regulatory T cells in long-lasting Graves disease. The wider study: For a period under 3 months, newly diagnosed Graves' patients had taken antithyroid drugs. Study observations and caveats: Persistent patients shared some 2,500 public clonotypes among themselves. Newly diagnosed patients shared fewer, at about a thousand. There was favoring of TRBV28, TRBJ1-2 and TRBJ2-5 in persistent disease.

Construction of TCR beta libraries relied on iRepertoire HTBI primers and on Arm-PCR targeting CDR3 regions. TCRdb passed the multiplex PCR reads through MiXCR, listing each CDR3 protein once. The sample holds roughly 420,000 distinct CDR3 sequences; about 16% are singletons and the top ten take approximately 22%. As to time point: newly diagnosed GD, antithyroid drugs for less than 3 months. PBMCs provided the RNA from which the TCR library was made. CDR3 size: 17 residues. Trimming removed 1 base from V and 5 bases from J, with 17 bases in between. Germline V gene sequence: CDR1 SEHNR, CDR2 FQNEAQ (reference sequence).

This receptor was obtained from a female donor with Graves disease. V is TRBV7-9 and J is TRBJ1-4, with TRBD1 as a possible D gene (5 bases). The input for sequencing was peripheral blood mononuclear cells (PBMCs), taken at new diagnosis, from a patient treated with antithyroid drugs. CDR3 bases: TGTGCCAGCAGCTTAGAGGGATCCGGGACTCAGAATGAAAAACTGTTTTTT. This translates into CASSLEGSGTQNEKLFF.